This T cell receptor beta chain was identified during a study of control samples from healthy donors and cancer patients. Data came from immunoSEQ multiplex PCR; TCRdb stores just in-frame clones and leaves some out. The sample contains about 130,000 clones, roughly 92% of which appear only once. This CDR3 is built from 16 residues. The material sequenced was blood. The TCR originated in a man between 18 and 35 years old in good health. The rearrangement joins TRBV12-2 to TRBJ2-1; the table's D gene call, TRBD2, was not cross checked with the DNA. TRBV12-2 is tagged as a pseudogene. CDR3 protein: CASRPQPGLPNNEQFF. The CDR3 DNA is TGTGCAAGTCGCCCCCAGCCGGGACTCCCGAACAATGAGCAGTTCTTC.